This TCR beta chain derives from a study of cytomegalovirus exposure and HLA in healthy donors. V was pared by 5 bases and J by 1 base, with 17 bases between. The CDR3 length is 16 residues. Per germline, CDR1 SGHVS and CDR2 FNYEAQ. This PCR relied on a set of 60 Vbeta primers and 13 Jbeta primers. Profiled with immunoSEQ multiplex PCR; TCRdb holds only in-frame clones, not every one. The table has about 100,000 clones, 73% seen once. The sequence was obtained from a man aged 35 to 55 in good health and CMV-seronegative. The sequenced sample consisted of PBMCs. The rearrangement uses TRBV7-6 and TRBJ2-5, with TRBD2 as a possible D gene (7 bases). For the CDR3, the DNA is TGTGCCAGCAGCCCCTCAGGGGAGGGAATCCAAGAGACCCAGTACTTC. Residues: CASSPSGEGIQETQYF.